Following are 27 T cell receptor beta chains from one sample sequenced in a study of shared clonotypes between healthy human individuals. Using immunoSEQ multiplex PCR, the repertoire was profiled, and TCRdb retains in-frame clones only, with some absent. The sample includes about 670,000 clones, approximately 75% of them seen just once. The sample was memory CD4+ T cells sorted from blood. The subset here: CD45RA-negative fraction. Source of these receptors: a woman under 40 in good health.

V is TRBV7-2 and J is TRBJ2-6, with D perhaps matching TRBD2 (6 bases). The CDR3 extends over 17 amino acids. V was shortened by 5 bases and J by 4 bases, with 18 bases between the two germline ends. Germline CDR1 reads SGHTA; CDR2 reads FQGNSA. The CDR3 sequence is CASSPEASAPGANVLTF. The DNA for the CDR3 is TGTGCCAGCAGCCCAGAGGCTAGCGCCCCCGGGGCCAACGTCCTGACTTTC. Drawing the rest from reference TRBV7-2 and TRBJ2-6, the complete variable domain is GAGVSQSPSNKVTEKGKDVELRCDPISGHTALYWYRQSLGQGLEFLIYFQGNSAPDKSGLPSDRFSAERTGGSVSTLTIQRTQQEDSAVYLCASSPEASAPGANVLTFGAGSRLTVL.

The chain carries TRBV30 and TRBJ1-6; D remains ambiguous. Trimming removed 4 bases at V and 3 bases at J, with 7 bases between. Germline lookup yields CDR1 GTSNPN and CDR2 SVGIG (reference sequence). The CDR3 runs to 13 residues. The CDR3 region is CAWTRDYNSPLHF. The CDR3 region has the DNA TGTGCCTGGACCCGGGACTATAATTCACCCCTCCACTTT.

The rearrangement joins TRBV7-2 to TRBJ2-3; D gene uncertain. This CDR3 spans 16 amino acids. V lost 1 base, J lost 1 base, and 12 bases lay in between. Germline-derived CDR1 and CDR2 are SGHTA and FQGNSA. In DNA form, the CDR3 reads TGTGCCAGCAGCTTAGATGCCCTGGTCGGCACAGATACGCAGTATTTT. Protein: CASSLDALVGTDTQYF.

The chain uses TRBV5-8 and TRBJ2-1; no definite D call. The CDR3 has 14 residues. CDR1 and CDR2 from the germline V gene are SGHTS and YDEGEE. Trimming took 1 base from V and 3 from J, leaving 8 bases between them. The CDR3 region is CASSLFRFYNEQFF. The CDR3 region has the DNA TGTGCCAGCAGCTTGTTCAGGTTCTACAATGAGCAGTTCTTC.

V and J are TRBV6-1 and TRBJ1-2, with D hard to call. The V end lost 2 bases, the J end lost 2 bases, and 12 bases lay between the germline ends. Per germline, CDR1 MNHNS and CDR2 SASEGT. The CDR3 is 15 amino acids. CDR3 in DNA: TGTGCCAGCAGTGAAACGCCCAGCCTGAACTATGGCTACACCTTC. Its translation is CASSETPSLNYGYTF.

The chain employs TRBV5-1 and TRBJ2-7; no firm D call. The germline V gene has CDR1 SGHRS and CDR2 YFSETQ. Trimming removed 0 bases at V and 6 bases at J, with 22 bases between. CDR3 length: 17 residues. The chain's CDR3 is CASSLAGFFLQSVEQYF. The CDR3 DNA follows: TGCGCCAGCAGCTTGGCAGGCTTTTTCCTTCAGTCGGTCGAGCAGTACTTC. The complete variable domain, with remaining parts taken from reference TRBV5-1 and TRBJ2-7, reads KAGVTQTPRYLIKTRGQQVTLSCSPISGHRSVSWYQQTPGQGLQFLFEYFSETQRNKGNFPGRFSGRQFSNSRSEMNVSTLELGDSALYLCASSLAGFFLQSVEQYFGPGTRLTVT.

The V call is TRBV7-2, the J call TRBJ2-1; possibly TRBD1 or TRBD2 for D (5 bases each). The germline gives CDR1 SGHTA, CDR2 FQGNSA. Trimming shortened V by 5 bases and J by 9 bases, and 17 bases separated the two germline ends. This CDR3 region has 14 residues. CDR3 sequence: CASSTGSRAGEQFF. As DNA, the CDR3 is TGTGCCAGCAGCACGGGGAGCAGGGCCGGTGAGCAGTTCTTC.

The chain links TRBV27 to TRBJ1-5; 11 bases match TRBD1. The trim removed 5 bases at V and 6 bases at J, leaving 9 bases unmatched. CDR3 length: 16 amino acids. Germline V lookup: CDR1 MNHEY, CDR2 SMNVEV (reference sequence). CDR3 in amino acids: CASSPDPGTGGQPQHF. CDR3 DNA sequence: TGTGCCAGCAGTCCGGACCCTGGGACAGGGGGTCAGCCCCAGCATTTT.

The CDR3: CASIRGELADTQYF. The CDR3 nucleotides read TGTGCCAGCATTAGGGGGGAGTTGGCAGATACGCAGTATTTT. The rearrangement joins TRBV2 to TRBJ2-3; D assignment may be TRBD1 or TRBD2 (6 bases each). This CDR3 has 14 amino acids. V shed 7 bases and J shed 4 bases, with 15 bases lying between them. Germline V CDR1 and CDR2: SNHLY, FYNNEI.

This chain links TRBV4-1 with TRBJ1-4, with 8 nucleotides matching TRBD1. V lost 3 bases, J lost 6 bases, and 9 bases stayed unmatched. The CDR3 has 16 residues. The germline V gene encodes CDR1 MGHRA and CDR2 YSYEKL. For the CDR3, the DNA is TGCGCCAGCAGCCAGGGACAGGCCGGGAGGGATGAAAAACTGTTTTTT. It specifies CASSQGQAGRDEKLFF.

The chain has TRBV28 and TRBJ2-4; unclear D gene. Deletions cut 3 bases from V and 0 bases from J, with 9 bases between. Per germline, CDR1 MDHEN and CDR2 SYDVKM. The CDR3 spans 15 residues. In DNA form, the CDR3 reads TGTGCCAGCAGTTTTGGCGGAATAGCCAAAAACATTCAGTACTTC. Translation: CASSFGGIAKNIQYF.

This clone appeared a single time. Other DNA sequences of this sample code for an identical CDR3. The rearrangement uses TRBV25-1 and TRBJ2-1; 10 nucleotides match TRBD1. CDR1 is MGHDK and CDR2 is SYGVNS in the germline V gene. The CDR3 extends over 15 amino acids. V gave up 3 bases and J gave up 5 bases; unmatched junction bases: 4. CDR3 region: CASSEAGTGDNEQFF. The CDR3 DNA reads as TGTGCCAGCAGTGAGGCCGGGACAGGGGACAATGAGCAGTTCTTC.

The chain couples TRBV29-1 to TRBJ2-5; D gene uncertain. Trimming pared 1 base from V and 2 bases from J, leaving 8 bases between. CDR3 length: 13 amino acids. Germline V gene data show CDR1 as SQVTM and CDR2 as ANQGSEA. CDR3 coding DNA: TGCAGCGTTGAAGTGCCACCTCAAGAGACCCAGTACTTC. Protein: CSVEVPPQETQYF.

This clone has just a few counts. This sequence joins TRBV7-2 and TRBJ1-1, with D hard to call. The CDR3 spans 15 residues. The V gene lost 0 bases and the J gene lost 1 base, with 9 bases spanning the gap. The germline V gene has CDR1 SGHTA and CDR2 FQGNSA. For the CDR3, the DNA is TGTGCCAGCAGCTTAGCTGGGCCGACGAACACTGAAGCTTTCTTT. Its protein is CASSLAGPTNTEAFF. Combining the CDR3 with reference TRBV7-2 and TRBJ1-1 gives the whole variable domain GAGVSQSPSNKVTEKGKDVELRCDPISGHTALYWYRQSLGQGLEFLIYFQGNSAPDKSGLPSDRFSAERTGGSVSTLTIQRTQQEDSAVYLCASSLAGPTNTEAFFGQGTRLTVV.

This rearrangement joins TRBV20-1 to TRBJ2-5; no firm D call. The CDR3 is 11 amino acids. Per the germline V gene, CDR1 is DFQATT and CDR2 is SNEGSKA (reference sequence). The V end was cut by 5 bases, the J end by 6 bases, with 10 bases between. CDR3 bases: TGCAGTGCTGACATTTCGAAGACCCAGTACTTC. Protein: CSADISKTQYF.

This clone was picked up one time. The chain is built from TRBV29-1 and TRBJ2-3; maybe TRBD1 (5 bases). The V gene's germline CDR1 is SQVTM and CDR2 ANQGSEA. V gave up 6 bases and J gave up 6 bases, with 16 bases separating them. The CDR3 sequence is 13 residues long. For the CDR3, the DNA is TGCAGCGTCGTCGCGAGGACATACGATACGCAGTATTTT. As protein: CSVVARTYDTQYF.

This clone was counted a single time. V and J are TRBV5-6 and TRBJ1-4; TRBD1 agrees at 9 bases. The CDR3 is 14 residues long. The germline gives CDR1 SGHDT, CDR2 YYEEEE. V was clipped by 4 bases and J by 6 bases; unmatched bases: 4. Written as DNA, the CDR3 is TGTGCCAGCAGCCAATGGACAGGGGATGAAAAACTGTTTTTT. Translating it yields CASSQWTGDEKLFF.

This clone showed up just a few times. In the same sample, other DNA sequences code for this CDR3. This CDR3 reads CASSPGQGEGYTF. The DNA of the CDR3 is TGCGCCAGCAGCCCGGGACAGGGAGAGGGCTACACCTTC. The V call is TRBV5-1, the J call TRBJ1-2; 9 bases match TRBD1. J lost 8 bases, V lost 4 bases, and 6 bases had no gene match. The CDR3 runs 13 residues. CDR1 is SGHRS, CDR2 YFSETQ, per germline.

The chain carries TRBV4-1 and TRBJ2-1; the match to TRBD2 covers 9 bases. Trimming at V came to 7 bases and at J to 8 bases, leaving 12 bases not matched to a gene. The CDR3 spans 15 residues. Germline values: CDR1 MGHRA, CDR2 YSYEKL. The CDR3 loop is CASTRSSGSSHEQFF. In DNA, the CDR3 is TGCGCCAGCACGCGAAGTAGCGGGAGTTCGCATGAGCAGTTCTTC.

The V call is TRBV7-8, the J call TRBJ2-1; D is unresolved. Trimming removed 5 bases at V and 3 bases at J, with 8 bases between. Germline V lookup: CDR1 SGHVS, CDR2 FQNEAQ. The CDR3 runs to 13 residues. CDR3 loop: CASSPRIYNEQFF. CDR3 sequence (DNA): TGTGCCAGCAGCCCCCGGATCTACAATGAGCAGTTCTTC.

This chain connects TRBV10-1 to TRBJ1-3; D remains ambiguous. The V end was cut by 6 bases, the J end by 2 bases, with 8 bases between. Germline CDR1 is WNHNN and CDR2 is SYGVQD (reference sequence). The CDR3 contains 13 residues. The CDR3 reads CASRLGPGNTIYF. CDR3 bases: TGCGCCAGCAGACTCGGACCTGGAAACACCATATATTTT.

The rearrangement joins TRBV19 to TRBJ2-2, with 8 bases identical to TRBD1. Per germline, CDR1 LNHDA and CDR2 SQIVND (reference sequence). CDR3 length: 14 residues. The ends lost 9 bases at V and 4 bases at J; junction bases unmatched: 7. CDR3 sequence reads: CASSGTGFTGELFF. In nucleotides, the CDR3 is TGTGCCAGCTCCGGGACAGGATTCACCGGGGAGCTGTTTTTT.

The chain employs TRBV6-5 and TRBJ2-1; TRBD2 aligns across 15 bases. After removal of 6 bases from V and 9 bases from J, the junction contained 6 bases not matched to a gene. Germline V gene sequence: CDR1 MNHEY, CDR2 SVGAGI. This CDR3 spans 15 amino acids. Here the CDR3 DNA reads TGTGCCAGCAGAGGACTAGCGGGAGGGCCTGGTGAGCAGTTCTTC. Translating gives CASRGLAGGPGEQFF.

This clone was seen repeatedly, ten times or more. V is TRBV2 and J is TRBJ2-7; 8 nucleotides match TRBD2. Trimming at V came to 2 bases and at J to 6 bases, leaving 9 bases not matched to a gene. The germline V gene has CDR1 SNHLY and CDR2 FYNNEI. The CDR3 runs 15 residues. The CDR3 DNA sequence: TGTGCCAGCAGTGAAAGGACTAGCCAGACCTCCGAGCAGTACTTC. Protein: CASSERTSQTSEQYF.

The rearrangement uses TRBV18 and TRBJ1-1, with D unclear. Trimming took 2 bases from V and 3 from J, leaving 10 bases between them. The germline gives CDR1 KGHSH, CDR2 LQKENI. This CDR3 comprises 14 residues. The CDR3 bases are TGTGCCAGCTCACCAGGCTCGAGGGACACTGAAGCTTTCTTT. This translates into CASSPGSRDTEAFF.

The chain recombines TRBV4-1 with TRBJ1-1, with TRBD1 matching over 7 bases. The CDR3 totals 15 residues. Per germline, CDR1 MGHRA and CDR2 YSYEKL. With 2 bases clipped from V and 7 bases from J, the junction kept 10 bases outside the gene matches. CDR3 loop: CASSQPRTGAVEAFF. In nucleotides, the CDR3 is TGCGCCAGCAGCCAACCCCGAACAGGGGCGGTTGAAGCTTTCTTT.

The rearrangement uses TRBV28 and TRBJ2-3, with 7 nucleotides matching TRBD2. Germline trimming cut 3 bases from V and 2 bases from J; bases unmatched to any gene: 2. The germline V gene encodes CDR1 MDHEN and CDR2 SYDVKM. The CDR3 is made up of 14 amino acids. The CDR3 is CASSLGGVTDTQYF. The CDR3 nucleotides are TGTGCCAGCAGTTTGGGGGGGGTCACAGATACGCAGTATTTT. Together with reference TRBV28 and TRBJ2-3, the CDR3 gives the full variable domain: DVKVTQSSRYLVKRTGEKVFLECVQDMDHENMFWYRQDPGLGLRLIYFSYDVKMKEKGDIPEGYSVSREKKERFSLILESASTNQTSMYLCASSLGGVTDTQYFGPGTRLTVL.